These 8 T cell receptor beta chains were all obtained from the same sample, sequenced in a study of blood T cells in healthy people across ages. Primers used in a second PCR of roughly 6 to 12 cycles were a sample-barcoded 5' primer and a J-beta primer mix. Each CDR3 protein gets one entry after TCRdb re-called the 5' RACE reads with MiXCR. The sample includes roughly 2 million distinct CDR3 sequences, 40% to 55% seen only once; the top ten take around 2.1%. Sequencing was carried out using blood. The source of these receptors is a woman aged 40 to 50 in good health.

This sequence joins TRBV15 and TRBJ1-4; 8 bases are shared with TRBD1. The length of the CDR3 is 14 residues. CDR1 and CDR2 from the germline V gene are LNHNV and YYDKDF (reference sequence). V gave up 7 bases and J gave up 7 bases; unmatched junction bases: 8. This chain's CDR3 is CATTSDRGGEKLFF. Written as DNA, the CDR3 is TGTGCCACCACATCCGACAGGGGAGGTGAAAAACTGTTTTTT.

The J gene is TRBJ1-5, the V gene TRBV18; the D gene is possibly TRBD1 (5 bases). The CDR3 contains 14 residues. V was cut by 4 bases and J by 0 bases, with 7 bases left in between. Germline V gives CDR1 KGHSH, CDR2 LQKENI. CDR3 sequence (DNA): TGTGCCAGCTCACGGACAAATAGCAATCAGCCCCAGCATTTT. Translation: CASSRTNSNQPQHF. The full variable domain, completed using reference TRBV18 and TRBJ1-5, is NAGVMQNPRHLVRRRGQEARLRCSPMKGHSHVYWYRQLPEEGLKFMVYLQKENIIDESGMPKERFSAEFPKEGPSILRIQQVVRGDSAAYFCASSRTNSNQPQHFGDGTRLSIL.

The genes are TRBV4-2 and TRBJ2-1; D tentatively reads TRBD1 or TRBD2 (6 bases each). Germline CDR1 reads LGHNA; CDR2 reads YNFKEQ. V dropped 7 bases and J dropped 2 bases, with 21 bases sitting between them. The CDR3 is 17 amino acids. The CDR3 bases are TGTGCCAGCACCAGTAGAGGGGGGCAGGTGGCCTACAATGAGCAGTTCTTC. This gives the protein CASTSRGGQVAYNEQFF.

The chain uses TRBV2 and TRBJ1-4, with D perhaps matching TRBD1 (5 bases). The germline V gene has CDR1 SNHLY and CDR2 FYNNEI. V was shortened by 8 bases and J by 4 bases, with 11 bases between the two germline ends. This CDR3 is 13 amino acids long. CDR3 amino acids: CASGRGRNEKLFF. DNA for the CDR3: TGTGCCAGCGGACGGGGCCGTAATGAAAAACTGTTTTTT.

V and J are TRBV6-5 and TRBJ2-5; D is possibly TRBD1 (5 bases). This CDR3 region has 17 residues. Germline V lookup: CDR1 MNHEY, CDR2 SVGAGI. Trimming left V 8 bases short and J 2 bases short, with 24 bases between. CDR3 in DNA: TGTGCCAGCGGTTCTAGATTCGAGGCAGGGTGGCAAGAGACCCAGTACTTC. Translating gives CASGSRFEAGWQETQYF.

This clonotype was counted only a few times. The CDR3: CASSLGGLAGYVNEQFF. The CDR3 DNA reads TGCGCCAGCAGCTTGGGGGGACTAGCGGGGTACGTCAATGAGCAGTTCTTC. The chain links TRBV5-1 to TRBJ2-1; TRBD2 agrees at 13 bases. Germline V gene lookup returns CDR1 SGHRS and CDR2 YFSETQ. This CDR3 contains 17 residues. The trim removed 0 bases at V and 6 bases at J, leaving 6 bases unmatched. The whole variable domain, filled in from reference TRBV5-1 and TRBJ2-1, reads KAGVTQTPRYLIKTRGQQVTLSCSPISGHRSVSWYQQTPGQGLQFLFEYFSETQRNKGNFPGRFSGRQFSNSRSEMNVSTLELGDSALYLCASSLGGLAGYVNEQFFGPGTRLTVL.

This chain connects TRBV6-1 to TRBJ1-2; 7 bases align to TRBD1. This CDR3 has 18 residues. The germline gives CDR1 MNHNS, CDR2 SASEGT. After removal of 7 bases from V and 3 bases from J, the junction contained 20 bases not matched to a gene. The CDR3 DNA reads as TGTGCCAGCACTCTAAATCGGGACAGCGCAAGGGATGACTATGGCTACACCTTC. It codes for CASTLNRDSARDDYGYTF.

A note on this clonotype: A junction boundary mismatches the germline segment, possibly from a read error. The rearrangement uses TRBV4-2 and TRBJ2-2; 9 bases are a match to TRBD1. The CDR3 contains 18 residues. CDR1 and CDR2 (germline): LGHNA, YNFKEQ. The CDR3 spells CVSSQDLSGTGITGELFF. Written as DNA, the CDR3 is TGTGTCAGCAGCCAAGATCTAAGTGGGACAGGGATAACCGGGGAGCTGTTTTTT.